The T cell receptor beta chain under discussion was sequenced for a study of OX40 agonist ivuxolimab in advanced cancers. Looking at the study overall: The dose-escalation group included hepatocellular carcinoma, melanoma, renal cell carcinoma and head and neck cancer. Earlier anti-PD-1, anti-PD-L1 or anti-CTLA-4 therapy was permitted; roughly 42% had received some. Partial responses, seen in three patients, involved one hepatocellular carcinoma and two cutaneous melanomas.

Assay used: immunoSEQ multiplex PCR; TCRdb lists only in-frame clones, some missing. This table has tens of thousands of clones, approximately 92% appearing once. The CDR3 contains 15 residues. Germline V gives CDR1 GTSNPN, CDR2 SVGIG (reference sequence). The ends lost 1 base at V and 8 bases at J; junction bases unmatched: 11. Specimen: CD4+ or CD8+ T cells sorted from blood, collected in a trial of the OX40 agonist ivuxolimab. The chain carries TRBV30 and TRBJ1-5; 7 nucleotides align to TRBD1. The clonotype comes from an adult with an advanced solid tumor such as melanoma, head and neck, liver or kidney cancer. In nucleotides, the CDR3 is TGTGCCTGGAGTGAGGTAACAGGGGCAGTTGAGCCCCAGCATTTT. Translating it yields CAWSEVTGAVEPQHF.